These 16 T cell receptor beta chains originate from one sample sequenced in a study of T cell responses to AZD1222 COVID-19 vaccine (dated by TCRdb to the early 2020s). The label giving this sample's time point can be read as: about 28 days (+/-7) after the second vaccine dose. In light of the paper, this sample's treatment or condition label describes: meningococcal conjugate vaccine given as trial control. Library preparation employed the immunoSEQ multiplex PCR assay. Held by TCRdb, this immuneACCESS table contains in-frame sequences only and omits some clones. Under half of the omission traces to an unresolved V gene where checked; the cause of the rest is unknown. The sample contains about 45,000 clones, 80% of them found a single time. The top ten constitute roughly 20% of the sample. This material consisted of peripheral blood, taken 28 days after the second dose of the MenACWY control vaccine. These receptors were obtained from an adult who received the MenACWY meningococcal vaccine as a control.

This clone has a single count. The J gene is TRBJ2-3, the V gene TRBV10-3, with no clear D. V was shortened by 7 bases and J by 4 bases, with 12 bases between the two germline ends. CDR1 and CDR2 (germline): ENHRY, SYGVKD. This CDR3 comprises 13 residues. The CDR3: CAITKDVADTQYF. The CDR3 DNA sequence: TGTGCCATCACAAAGGATGTGGCAGATACGCAGTATTTT.

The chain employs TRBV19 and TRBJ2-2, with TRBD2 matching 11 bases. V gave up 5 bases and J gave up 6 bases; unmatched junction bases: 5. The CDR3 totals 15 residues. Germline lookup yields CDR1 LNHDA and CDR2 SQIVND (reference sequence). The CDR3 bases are TGTGCCAGTAGTGAACTAGCGGGAGTCGCCGGGGAGCTGTTTTTT. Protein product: CASSELAGVAGELFF.

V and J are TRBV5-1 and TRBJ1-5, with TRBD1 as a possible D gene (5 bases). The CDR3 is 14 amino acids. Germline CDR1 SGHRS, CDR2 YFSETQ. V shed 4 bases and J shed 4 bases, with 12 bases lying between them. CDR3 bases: TGCGCCAGCAGCCTCGGGACTCCTAATCAGCCCCAGCATTTT. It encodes CASSLGTPNQPQHF.

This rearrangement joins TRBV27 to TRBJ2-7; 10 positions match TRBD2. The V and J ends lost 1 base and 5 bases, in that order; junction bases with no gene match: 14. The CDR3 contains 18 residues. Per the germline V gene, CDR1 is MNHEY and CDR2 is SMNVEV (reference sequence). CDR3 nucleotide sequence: TGTGCCAGCAGTTTATGGGACACTCTACTAGCGGGAAAACACGAGCAGTACTTC. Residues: CASSLWDTLLAGKHEQYF.

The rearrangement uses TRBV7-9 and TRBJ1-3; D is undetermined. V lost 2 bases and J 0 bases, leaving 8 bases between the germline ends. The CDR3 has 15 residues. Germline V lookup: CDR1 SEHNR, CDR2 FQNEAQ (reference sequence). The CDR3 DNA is TGTGCCAGCAGCTTAATGGCGAGCTCTGGAAACACCATATATTTT. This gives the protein CASSLMASSGNTIYF. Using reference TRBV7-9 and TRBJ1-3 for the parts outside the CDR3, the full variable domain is DTGVSQNPRHKITKRGQNVTFRCDPISEHNRLYWYRQTLGQGPEFLTYFQNEAQLEKSRLLSDRFSAERPKGSFSTLEIQRTEQGDSAMYLCASSLMASSGNTIYFGEGSWLTVV.

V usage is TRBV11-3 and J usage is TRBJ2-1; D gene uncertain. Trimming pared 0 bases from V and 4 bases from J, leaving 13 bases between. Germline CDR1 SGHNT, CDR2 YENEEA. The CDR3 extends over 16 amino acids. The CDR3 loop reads CASSLDSPARYNEQFF. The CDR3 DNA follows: TGTGCCAGCAGCTTAGATAGCCCCGCCCGGTACAATGAGCAGTTCTTC. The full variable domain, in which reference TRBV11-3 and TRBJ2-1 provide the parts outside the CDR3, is EAGVVQSPRYKIIEKKQPVAFWCNPISGHNTLYWYLQNLGQGPELLIRYENEEAVDDSQLPKDRFSAERLKGVDSTLKIQPAELGDSAVYLCASSLDSPARYNEQFFGPGTRLTVL.

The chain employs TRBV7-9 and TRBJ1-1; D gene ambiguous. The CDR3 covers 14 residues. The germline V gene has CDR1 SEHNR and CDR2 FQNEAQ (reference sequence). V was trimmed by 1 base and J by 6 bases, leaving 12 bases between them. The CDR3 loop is CASSLVQSVPEAFF. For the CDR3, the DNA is TGTGCCAGCAGCTTAGTACAGAGTGTGCCTGAAGCTTTCTTT.

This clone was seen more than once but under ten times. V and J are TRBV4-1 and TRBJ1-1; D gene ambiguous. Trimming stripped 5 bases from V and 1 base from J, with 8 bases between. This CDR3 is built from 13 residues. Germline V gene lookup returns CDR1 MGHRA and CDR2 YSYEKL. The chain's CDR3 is CASSSTQNTEAFF. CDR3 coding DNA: TGCGCCAGCAGCTCGACACAGAACACTGAAGCTTTCTTT.

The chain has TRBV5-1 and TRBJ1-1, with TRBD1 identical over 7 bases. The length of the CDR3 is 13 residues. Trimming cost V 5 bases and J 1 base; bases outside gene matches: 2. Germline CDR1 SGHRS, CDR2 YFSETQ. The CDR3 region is CASRQGRNTEAFF. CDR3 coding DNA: TGCGCCAGCAGACAGGGGAGGAACACTGAAGCTTTCTTT.

The CDR3 protein is CASSLDSFSGNTIYF. Here the CDR3 DNA reads TGTGCCAGCAGTCTGGACAGTTTCTCTGGAAACACCATATATTTT. This rearrangement joins TRBV2 to TRBJ1-3, with D possibly being TRBD1 (6 bases). CDR3 length: 15 residues. Trimming took 5 bases from V and 0 from J, leaving 11 bases between them. Germline values: CDR1 SNHLY, CDR2 FYNNEI.

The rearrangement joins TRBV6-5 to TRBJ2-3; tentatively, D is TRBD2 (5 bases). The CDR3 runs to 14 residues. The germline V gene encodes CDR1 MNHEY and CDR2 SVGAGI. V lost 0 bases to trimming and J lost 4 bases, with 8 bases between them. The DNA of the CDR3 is TGTGCCAGCAGTTACTCCACTAGTGCAGATACGCAGTATTTT. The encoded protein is CASSYSTSADTQYF.

The CDR3 sequence: CASVGTGALGEQFF. DNA of the CDR3: TGTGCCTCCGTGGGGACAGGGGCGTTGGGTGAGCAGTTCTTC. The V gene is TRBV30, the J gene TRBJ2-1; TRBD1 matches 10 bases. The length of the CDR3 is 14 residues. Germline values: CDR1 GTSNPN, CDR2 SVGIG (reference sequence). J gave up 9 bases and V 7 bases, and 12 bases lay outside the gene matches.

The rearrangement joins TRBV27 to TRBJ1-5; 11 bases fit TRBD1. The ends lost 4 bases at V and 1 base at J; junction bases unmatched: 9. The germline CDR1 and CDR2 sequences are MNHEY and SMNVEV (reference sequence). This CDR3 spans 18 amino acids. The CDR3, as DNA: TGTGCCAGCAGTTCGAGACTTGGGACAGGGGGAAGCAATCAGCCCCAGCATTTT. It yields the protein CASSSRLGTGGSNQPQHF.

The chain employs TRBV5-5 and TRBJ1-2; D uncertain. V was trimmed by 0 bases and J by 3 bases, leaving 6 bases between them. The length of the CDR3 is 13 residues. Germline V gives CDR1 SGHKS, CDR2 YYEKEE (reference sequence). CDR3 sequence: CASSLANYYGYTF. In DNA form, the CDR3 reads TGTGCCAGCAGCTTGGCTAATTACTATGGCTACACCTTC.

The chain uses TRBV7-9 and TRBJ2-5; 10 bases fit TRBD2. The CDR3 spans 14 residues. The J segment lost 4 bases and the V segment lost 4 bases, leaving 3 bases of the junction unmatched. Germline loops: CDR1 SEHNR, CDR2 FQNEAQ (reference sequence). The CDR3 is CASSSRLAGETQYF. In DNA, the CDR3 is TGTGCCAGCAGCTCCAGACTAGCGGGAGAGACCCAGTACTTC. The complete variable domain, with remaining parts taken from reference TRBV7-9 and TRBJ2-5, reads DTGVSQNPRHKITKRGQNVTFRCDPISEHNRLYWYRQTLGQGPEFLTYFQNEAQLEKSRLLSDRFSAERPKGSFSTLEIQRTEQGDSAMYLCASSSRLAGETQYFGPGTRLLVL.

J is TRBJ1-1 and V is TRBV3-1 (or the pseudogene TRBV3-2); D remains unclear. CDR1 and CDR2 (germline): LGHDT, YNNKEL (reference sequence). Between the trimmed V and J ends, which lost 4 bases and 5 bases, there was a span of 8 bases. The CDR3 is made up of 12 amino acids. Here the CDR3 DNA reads TGTGCCAGCAGCCGGAGTGGGACTGAAGCTTTCTTT. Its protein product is CASSRSGTEAFF.